This TCR beta chain was found in a study of CD8+CD57+ T cells in acquired aplastic anemia. The wider study: Sorted CD4+ and CD8+ cell DNA averaged roughly 3.2 ug.

About this clonotype: Its antigen remains unidentified.

CDR1 is WSHSY and CDR2 is SAAADI in the germline V gene. The V end lost 8 bases, the J end lost 1 base, and 11 bases lay between the germline ends. The CDR3 is made up of 13 amino acids. Study-wide results and caveats: Both patients and controls carried the same twenty-nine CD8+ CDR3 sequences. Patient and control CD8+ Simpson's diversity was not significantly different.

CD8+CD57+ cell expansion, shown by flow cytometry, had occurred in the patients selected for sequencing. Severe acquired aplastic anemia was diagnosed in all patients. Genomic DNA was employed as the template in profiling TCR beta VDJ and CDR3. TCRdb reprocessed the reads via MiXCR and lists one record per CDR3 protein. The top ten hold about an eighth of the sample, which has about 180,000 distinct CDR3 sequences, almost 50% seen once. The chain links TRBV10-2 to TRBJ1-1; TRBD1 might be the D (6 bases). The source material was sorted CD4+, CD8+, or CD8+CD57+ T cells (not recorded which) from PBMCs. This clonotype was obtained from a human donor with aplastic anemia. DNA for the CDR3: TGCGCCAGCGGGGGGGGCGGGAACACTGAAGCTTTCTTT. Encoded protein: CASGGGGNTEAFF.